Shown below are 27 T cell receptor beta chains from a single sample sequenced in a study of response to subunit inactivated influenza vaccine. TCRdb re-analysed the RT-PCR reads in MiXCR, keeping a single row per CDR3 protein. The data show about 800,000 distinct CDR3 sequences, over 20% seen once. Sequenced here: PBMCs from blood, sampled 4 to 6 days after vaccination. All receptors come from a man between 50 and 59 years old who received an inactivated influenza vaccine.

On this clonotype itself: A read error may be the cause here, since a much bigger clone is one base away. In this CDR3 the conserved last residue, phenylalanine or tryptophan, is missing, so a read error is likely. Because the CDR3's place on the DNA is in doubt, the DNA is left out and the CDR3 is given as listed by TCRdb. The chain combines TRBV7-2 with TRBJ2-1; the listed D gene, TRBD2, was not tested against the DNA. Germline CDR1 and CDR2: SGHTA and FQGNSA. Both ends counted, the CDR3 spans 14 residues. CDR3 amino acids: CASSPLPGTSGILY.

This clonotype was counted at least ten times. The chain couples TRBV7-9 to TRBJ1-1; D is perhaps TRBD1 (6 bases). Germline V gene data show CDR1 as SEHNR and CDR2 as FQNEAQ (reference sequence). The CDR3 is 12 residues long. V was shortened by 3 bases and J by 6 bases, with 8 bases between the two germline ends. In DNA form, the CDR3 reads TGTGCCAGCAGCTTGGAGGGGGCTGAAGCTTTCTTT. It is translated as CASSLEGAEAFF.

CDR3 region: CASSQVRQGNTEAFF. CDR3 nucleotide sequence: TGTGCCAGCAGCCAAGTCCGACAGGGAAACACTGAAGCTTTCTTT. J is TRBJ1-1 and V is TRBV3-1; 7 bases agree with TRBD1. V trimming: 1 base; J trimming: 2 bases; junction bases outside the gene matches: 4. Germline V CDR1 and CDR2: LGHDT, YNNKEL (reference sequence). The CDR3 sequence is 15 residues long. Full variable domain (remainder filled in from reference TRBV3-1 and TRBJ1-1): DTAVSQTPKYLVTQMGNDKSIKCEQNLGHDTMYWYKQDSKKFLKIMFSYNNKELIINETVPNRFSPKSPDKAHLNLHINSLELGDSAVYFCASSQVRQGNTEAFFGQGTRLTVV.

The V and J genes are TRBV29-1 and TRBJ2-3; 9 bases are a match to TRBD1. Germline V CDR1 and CDR2: SQVTM, ANQGSEA. The CDR3 is 16 residues long. V lost 7 bases, J lost 3 bases, and 14 bases stayed unmatched. CDR3 sequence (DNA): TGCAGCGGCAGACCCGCAGACAGGGGGGAAACAGATACGCAGTATTTT. Amino acids: CSGRPADRGETDTQYF.

This clonotype was seen at least ten times. In nucleotides, the CDR3 is TGTGCCACCAGCAGAGGGACTACCCAAGAGACCCAGTACTTC. This gives the protein CATSRGTTQETQYF. The chain links TRBV15 to TRBJ2-5; tentatively, D is TRBD2 (6 bases). Trimming shortened V by 1 base and J by 1 base, and 7 bases separated the two germline ends. There are 14 residues in the CDR3. The germline V gene has CDR1 LNHNV and CDR2 YYDKDF (reference sequence).

In this sample, this clonotype turned up a few times. This chain uses TRBV5-1 with TRBJ1-1, with D perhaps matching TRBD1 (5 bases). V lost 0 bases to trimming and J lost 5 bases, with 11 bases between them. The germline V gene has CDR1 SGHRS and CDR2 YFSETQ. The CDR3 sequence is 14 residues long. The DNA of the CDR3 is TGCGCCAGCAGCTTGGGTAGGGGCGGGACTGAAGCTTTCTTT. Its protein is CASSLGRGGTEAFF.

This clonotype appeared many times. The J gene is TRBJ2-1, the V gene TRBV20-1; 11 bases are a match to TRBD2. Germline CDR1 and CDR2: DFQATT and SNEGSKA (reference sequence). The CDR3 length is 14 residues. Here the CDR3 reads CRAKTSGATNEQFF. DNA for the CDR3: TGCAGAGCAAAGACTAGCGGGGCGACGAATGAGCAGTTCTTC.

The chain recombines TRBV27 with TRBJ1-1, with 7 bases lining up with TRBD1. There are 13 residues in the CDR3. Per the germline V gene, CDR1 is MNHEY and CDR2 is SMNVEV (reference sequence). V dropped 5 bases and J dropped 8; count of bases not matched to a gene: 8. CDR3 coding DNA: TGTGCCAGCAGTCCCCGGACAGGCCCCGAAGCTTTCTTT. It codes for CASSPRTGPEAFF.

This clonotype appeared a few times. The V call is TRBV24-1, the J call TRBJ2-3, with 9 bases lining up with TRBD1. V lost 1 base and J lost 4; bases outside the gene matches: 8. Germline V gives CDR1 KGHDR, CDR2 SFDVKD. The CDR3 consists of 17 residues. For the CDR3, the DNA is TGTGCCACCAGTGATTTAGTCGCGGACAGGGGAGCAGATACGCAGTATTTT. It translates to CATSDLVADRGADTQYF.

V is TRBV7-2 and J is TRBJ2-1; a weak D match, TRBD2 (7 bases). Looked up from germline, CDR1 is SGHTA and CDR2 is FQGNSA. V was shortened by 5 bases and J by 5 bases, with 16 bases between the two germline ends. The CDR3 runs to 15 residues. The CDR3 region has the DNA TGTGCCAGCAGCACACAGAGGGGGGGGCACAATGAGCAGTTCTTC. Its protein is CASSTQRGGHNEQFF.

This clonotype was counted a few times. This chain uses TRBV4-2 with TRBJ1-1; D remains ambiguous. This CDR3 comprises 17 residues. Germline-derived CDR1 and CDR2 are LGHNA and YNFKEQ. V lost 1 base, J lost 3 bases, and 18 bases lay in between. CDR3 nucleotides: TGTGCCAGCAGCCAAGGGTATAAAAGGCGGATGGACACTGAAGCTTTCTTT. Protein: CASSQGYKRRMDTEAFF.

V is TRBV6-5 and J is TRBJ2-7; 7 bases line up with TRBD2. Germline-derived CDR1 and CDR2 are MNHEY and SVGAGI. Trimming removed 0 bases from V and 8 bases from J; junction bases left unmatched: 7. CDR3 length: 14 amino acids. For the CDR3, the DNA is TGTGCCAGCAGTTACTCACAACTAGCGCGCAAGCAGTACTTC. Its translation: CASSYSQLARKQYF.

The chain couples TRBV5-5 to TRBJ2-2; D call uncertain. Trimming removed 0 bases from V and 5 bases from J, with 11 bases in between. From germline, CDR1 is SGHKS and CDR2 YYEKEE (reference sequence). CDR3 length: 15 residues. CDR3 loop: CASSLGQSKTGELFF. As DNA, the CDR3 is TGTGCCAGCAGCTTGGGACAAAGTAAAACCGGGGAGCTGTTTTTT.

This clonotype was observed a few times. The chain is built from TRBV12-3 or TRBV12-4 and TRBJ2-1; TRBD2 agrees at 10 bases. V lost 6 bases and J lost 14; bases outside the gene matches: 13. This CDR3 region has 14 residues. CDR3 sequence (DNA): TGTGCCAGCAGGCTAGCGGGGGCCCCGGTAAGGGAGTTCTTC. Protein: CASRLAGAPVREFF.

This clonotype was found a few times. In nucleotides, the CDR3 is TGTGCCAGCAGCTCAACAGGGGAGAGCACTGAAGCTTTCTTT. This codes for CASSSTGESTEAFF. This chain links TRBV7-9 with TRBJ1-1; 7 positions match TRBD1. The V gene's germline CDR1 is SEHNR and CDR2 FQNEAQ (reference sequence). The CDR3 spans 14 residues. Losses at the gene ends were 4 bases for V and 4 bases for J; bases not matched to a gene: 6. The full variable domain, rest sourced from reference TRBV7-9 and TRBJ1-1, is DTGVSQNPRHKITKRGQNVTFRCDPISEHNRLYWYRQTLGQGPEFLTYFQNEAQLEKSRLLSDRFSAERPKGSFSTLEIQRTEQGDSAMYLCASSSTGESTEAFFGQGTRLTVV.

The chain has TRBV5-1 and TRBJ1-2; 9 bases match TRBD1. The CDR3 loop spans 13 amino acids. Germline V gives CDR1 SGHRS, CDR2 YFSETQ. Trimming removed 4 bases from V and 10 bases from J; junction bases left unmatched: 8. This chain's CDR3 is CASSETGGSVYTF. CDR3 in DNA: TGCGCCAGCAGCGAGACAGGGGGGTCGGTCTACACCTTC. Variable domain in full (rest from reference TRBV5-1 and TRBJ1-2): KAGVTQTPRYLIKTRGQQVTLSCSPISGHRSVSWYQQTPGQGLQFLFEYFSETQRNKGNFPGRFSGRQFSNSRSEMNVSTLELGDSALYLCASSETGGSVYTFGSGTRLTVV.

This clonotype was detected a few times. The chain links TRBV29-1 to TRBJ2-5; D is perhaps TRBD1 (6 bases). This CDR3 region has 14 residues. Trimming took off 7 bases at V and 2 bases at J, with 17 bases between the two ends. Germline loops: CDR1 SQVTM, CDR2 ANQGSEA. The CDR3 spells CSAVRDNGQETQYF. In DNA, the CDR3 is TGCAGCGCTGTACGGGACAATGGGCAAGAGACCCAGTACTTC.

As regards this clonotype: Germline is not matched at one junction end, which may reflect a read error. This sequence joins TRBV2 and TRBJ2-7; the match to TRBD1 covers 9 bases. Germline CDR1 is SNHLY and CDR2 is FYNNEI. CDR3 size: 15 residues. The DNA for the CDR3 is TGTGCCAGCAGTGACACCGGGACAGGGTCCTTCGAGCAGTACTTC. Translation gives CASSDTGTGSFEQYF.

This clonotype was seen repeatedly, ten times or more. The chain recombines TRBV4-3 with TRBJ2-7; 13 bases match TRBD2. The J segment lost 6 bases and the V segment lost 4 bases, leaving 9 bases of the junction unmatched. CDR1 and CDR2 (germline): LGHNA, YSLEER. The CDR3 consists of 16 residues. CDR3 coding DNA: TGCGCCAGCAGCCGAGTAGGACTAGCGGGAGCTGGCGAGCAGTACTTC. Its protein is CASSRVGLAGAGEQYF.

The rearrangement links TRBV6-5 to TRBJ2-4, with D tentatively TRBD1 or TRBD2 (5 bases each). Per germline, CDR1 MNHEY and CDR2 SVGAGI. Trimming cost V 0 bases and J 5 bases, with 20 bases left between them. This CDR3 is built from 18 residues. The CDR3 nucleotides are TGTGCCAGCAGTTACTCCGACAGAGTCGACCTGAGGGAAAACATTCAGTACTTC. This sequence encodes CASSYSDRVDLRENIQYF.

This clonotype was detected only a few times. The rearrangement joins TRBV6-2 or TRBV6-3 to TRBJ2-6; D gene uncertain. CDR1 is MNHEY and CDR2 is SVGEGT in the germline V gene. The CDR3 sequence is 15 residues long. The V end lost 0 bases, the J end lost 1 base, and 4 bases lay between the germline ends. CDR3 residues: CASSYSTSGANVLTF. The CDR3 DNA sequence: TGTGCCAGCAGTTACTCGACTTCTGGGGCCAACGTCCTGACTTTC.

The chain combines TRBV28 with TRBJ2-6; D uncertain. This CDR3 contains 16 residues. V gave up 3 bases and J gave up 0 bases, with 9 bases separating them. Germline CDR1 and CDR2: MDHEN and SYDVKM. This chain's CDR3 is CASSLTPGSGANVLTF. The CDR3 region has the DNA TGTGCCAGCAGTTTGACCCCAGGCTCTGGGGCCAACGTCCTGACTTTC.

The table lists this clonotype with a few counts. This chain links TRBV20-1 with TRBJ2-7; D might be TRBD2 (5 bases). The CDR3 runs to 14 residues. Trimming took off 3 bases at V and 1 base at J, with 13 bases between the two ends. Germline values: CDR1 DFQATT, CDR2 SNEGSKA (reference sequence). The CDR3 spells CSASRKSGSYEQYF. DNA for the CDR3: TGCAGTGCTAGCAGAAAAAGCGGATCCTACGAGCAGTACTTC.

This chain joins TRBV18 and TRBJ2-7; TRBD1 aligns across 9 bases. The V gene end was trimmed by 3 bases and the J gene end by 6 bases; junction bases not matched to a gene: 9. Per germline, CDR1 KGHSH and CDR2 LQKENI. There are 15 residues in the CDR3. CDR3 amino acids: CASSPTGTGRREQYF. DNA of the CDR3: TGTGCCAGCTCACCGACCGGGACAGGGAGACGCGAGCAGTACTTC. Filled out from reference TRBV18 and TRBJ2-7, the complete variable domain reads NAGVMQNPRHLVRRRGQEARLRCSPMKGHSHVYWYRQLPEEGLKFMVYLQKENIIDESGMPKERFSAEFPKEGPSILRIQQVVRGDSAAYFCASSPTGTGRREQYFGPGTRLTVT.

The chain joins TRBV28 to TRBJ2-7; D is possibly TRBD2 (6 bases). V lost 1 base to trimming and J lost 2 bases, with 15 bases between them. CDR3 length equals 16 residues. The germline V gene encodes CDR1 MDHEN and CDR2 SYDVKM. The CDR3 DNA follows: TGTGCCAGCAGTTTATTGGACGGGGGAGCTCCCTACGAGCAGTACTTC. Protein sequence: CASSLLDGGAPYEQYF.

The genes are TRBV12-3 or TRBV12-4 and TRBJ2-1, with TRBD1 identical over 10 bases. Losses at the gene ends were 6 bases for V and 0 bases for J; bases not matched to a gene: 5. The CDR3 is 16 residues long. The CDR3 DNA reads TGTGCCAGCAGAAGGACAGGGGGGGGCTCCTACAATGAGCAGTTCTTC. It codes for CASRRTGGGSYNEQFF.

Written as DNA, the CDR3 is TGTGCCAGCAGCTTAGAATATTGGGATAATGAGCAGTTCTTC. It encodes CASSLEYWDNEQFF. The J gene is TRBJ2-1, the V gene TRBV7-2, with D unclear. The CDR3 contains 14 residues. Germline values: CDR1 SGHTA, CDR2 FQGNSA. Between the trimmed V and J ends, which lost 1 base and 7 bases, there was a span of 11 bases.